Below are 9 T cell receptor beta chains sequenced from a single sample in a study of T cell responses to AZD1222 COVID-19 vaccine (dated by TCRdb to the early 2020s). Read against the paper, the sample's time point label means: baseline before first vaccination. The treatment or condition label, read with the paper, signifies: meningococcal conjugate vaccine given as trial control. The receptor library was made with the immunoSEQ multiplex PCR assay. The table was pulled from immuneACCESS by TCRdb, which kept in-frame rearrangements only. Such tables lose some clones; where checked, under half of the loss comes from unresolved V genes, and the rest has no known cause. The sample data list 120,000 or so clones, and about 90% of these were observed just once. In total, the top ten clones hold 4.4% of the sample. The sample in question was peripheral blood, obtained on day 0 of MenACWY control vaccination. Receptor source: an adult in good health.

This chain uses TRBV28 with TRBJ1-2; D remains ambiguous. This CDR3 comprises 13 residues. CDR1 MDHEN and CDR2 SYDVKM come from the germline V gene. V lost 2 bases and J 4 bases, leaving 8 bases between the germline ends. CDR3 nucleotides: TGTGCCAGCAGTTTACATCAGGTCTATGGCTACACCTTC. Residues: CASSLHQVYGYTF.

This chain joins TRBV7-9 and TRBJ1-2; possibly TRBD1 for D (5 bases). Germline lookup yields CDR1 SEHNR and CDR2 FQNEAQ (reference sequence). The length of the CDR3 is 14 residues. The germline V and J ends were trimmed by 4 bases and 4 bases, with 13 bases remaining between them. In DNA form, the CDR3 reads TGTGCCAGCAGCTACGACGGGACGAGCTATGGCTACACCTTC. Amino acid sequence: CASSYDGTSYGYTF.

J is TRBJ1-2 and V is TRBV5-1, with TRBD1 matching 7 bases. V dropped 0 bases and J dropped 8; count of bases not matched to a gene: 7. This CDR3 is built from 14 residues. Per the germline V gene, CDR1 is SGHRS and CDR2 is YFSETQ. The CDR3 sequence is CASSLETGLRGYTF. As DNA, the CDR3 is TGCGCCAGCAGCTTGGAGACAGGGTTGCGGGGCTACACCTTC.

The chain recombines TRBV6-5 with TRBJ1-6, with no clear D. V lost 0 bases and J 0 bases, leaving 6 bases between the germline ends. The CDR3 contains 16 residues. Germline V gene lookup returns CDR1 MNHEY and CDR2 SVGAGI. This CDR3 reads CASSYSRDSYNSPLHF. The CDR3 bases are TGTGCCAGCAGTTACTCAAGAGACTCCTATAATTCACCCCTCCACTTT.

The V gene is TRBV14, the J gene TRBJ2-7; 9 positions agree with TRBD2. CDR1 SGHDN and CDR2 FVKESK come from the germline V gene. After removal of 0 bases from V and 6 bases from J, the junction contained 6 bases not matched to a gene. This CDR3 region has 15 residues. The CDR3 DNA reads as TGTGCCAGCAGCCAAGAGCTAGCGGGATTCCGCGAGCAGTACTTC. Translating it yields CASSQELAGFREQYF.

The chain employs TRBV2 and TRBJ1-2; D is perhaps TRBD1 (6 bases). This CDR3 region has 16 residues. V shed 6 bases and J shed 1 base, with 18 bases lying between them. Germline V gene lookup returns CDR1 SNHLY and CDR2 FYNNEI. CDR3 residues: CASRGGGPRGNYGYTF. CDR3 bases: TGTGCCAGCAGAGGGGGAGGACCGAGAGGTAACTATGGCTACACCTTC. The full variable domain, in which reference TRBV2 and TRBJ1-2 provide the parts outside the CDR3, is EPEVTQTPSHQVTQMGQEVILRCVPISNHLYFYWYRQILGQKVEFLVSFYNNEISEKSEIFDDQFSVERPDGSNFTLKIRSTKLEDSAMYFCASRGGGPRGNYGYTFGSGTRLTVV.

CDR3 bases: TGTGCCAGCAGTTTATGGACTAGCGGGAGTTTTGAAGAGACCCAGTACTTC. This sequence encodes CASSLWTSGSFEETQYF. The chain uses TRBV28 and TRBJ2-5; 12 nucleotides line up with TRBD2. This CDR3 has 17 residues. V dropped 0 bases and J dropped 3; count of bases not matched to a gene: 5. The germline gives CDR1 MDHEN, CDR2 SYDVKM.

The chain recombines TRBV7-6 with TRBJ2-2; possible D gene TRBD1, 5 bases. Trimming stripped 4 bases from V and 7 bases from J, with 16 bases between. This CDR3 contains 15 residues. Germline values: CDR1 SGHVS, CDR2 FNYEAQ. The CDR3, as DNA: TGTGCCAGCAGCTCCGGACAAACAATGAGCGGGGAGCTGTTTTTT. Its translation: CASSSGQTMSGELFF.

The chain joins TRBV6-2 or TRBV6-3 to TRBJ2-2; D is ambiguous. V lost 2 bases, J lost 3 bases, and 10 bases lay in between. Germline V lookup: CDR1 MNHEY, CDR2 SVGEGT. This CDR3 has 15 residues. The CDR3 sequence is CASSYLMSYTGELFF. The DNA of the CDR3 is TGTGCCAGCAGTTACCTGATGTCCTACACCGGGGAGCTGTTTTTT.